The 2 T cell receptor beta chains below all came from one sample that was sequenced in a study of T cells in Graves' hyperthyroidism and ophthalmopathy. Amplification yielded TCR beta CDR3 regions, with RNA transcripts as the source. TCR CDR3 regions were first amplified by RT-PCR with HTBI primers. TCRdb itself ran the multiplex PCR reads through MiXCR, one entry per CDR3 protein. The sample lists approximately 690,000 distinct CDR3 sequences; roughly 15% were seen once. Sequenced input: blood. The receptors were gathered from a woman in her forties or fifties with Graves' ophthalmopathy.

This clonotype was counted between two and nine times. J is TRBJ2-3 and V is TRBV6-2 or TRBV6-3; perhaps TRBD2 as D (6 bases). The CDR3 is 13 residues long. V was cut by 6 bases and J by 6 bases, with 13 bases left in between. The germline CDR1 and CDR2 sequences are MNHEY and SVGEGT. The CDR3 DNA is TGTGCCAGCAGCTTTAGCGGAGGGGATACGCAGTATTTT. Protein sequence: CASSFSGGDTQYF.

This clonotype was counted at least ten times. The chain uses TRBV18 and TRBJ1-4; 12 bases agree with TRBD1. The V gene's germline CDR1 is KGHSH and CDR2 LQKENI. There are 14 residues in the CDR3. V lost 6 bases, J lost 8 bases, and 4 bases stayed unmatched. CDR3 nucleotide sequence: TGTGCCAGCTCCCGGGACAGGGGGCTCGAAAAACTGTTTTTT. Translated: CASSRDRGLEKLFF.